This passage covers 9 T cell receptor beta chains from one sample sequenced in a study of blood T cell repertoires in COVID-19 (dated by TCRdb to 2018 to 2021). Libraries were prepared through the immunoSEQ multiplex PCR assay. Held by TCRdb, this immuneACCESS table contains in-frame sequences only and omits some clones. Under half of the omission traces to an unresolved V gene where checked; the cause of the rest is unknown. A total of 150,000 or so clones appear in this sample, 86% of them only once. Approximately 4.5% of the sample is taken by the ten largest. The material sequenced was PBMCs or T cells enriched from blood (not recorded which). The receptors derive from a man between 50 and 59 years old who had recovered from COVID-19.

This chain links TRBV7-2 with TRBJ1-2, with D perhaps matching TRBD1 (5 bases). Trimming pared 2 bases from V and 4 bases from J, leaving 11 bases between. Germline loops: CDR1 SGHTA, CDR2 FQGNSA. The CDR3 consists of 14 residues. The CDR3 DNA reads TGTGCCAGCAGCTTAACGACAGCGAGCTATGGCTACACCTTC. Protein sequence: CASSLTTASYGYTF.

This chain connects TRBV18 to TRBJ1-1; D remains ambiguous. The ends were cut back, 1 base at V and 0 bases at J, with 9 bases in the middle. The germline CDR1 and CDR2 sequences are KGHSH and LQKENI. The CDR3 has 15 amino acids. The CDR3 sequence is CASSPRLQMNTEAFF. CDR3 DNA: TGTGCCAGCTCACCACGATTGCAGATGAACACTGAAGCTTTCTTT.

The chain is built from TRBV28 and TRBJ2-7; 7 nucleotides match TRBD1. Germline values: CDR1 MDHEN, CDR2 SYDVKM. V lost 6 bases to trimming and J lost 2 bases; unmatched junction nucleotides: 10. CDR3 length: 15 amino acids. The CDR3 is CASSSERGPTYEQYV. The CDR3 DNA is TGTGCCAGCAGCTCAGAGAGGGGGCCCACCTACGAGCAGTACGTC.

The rearrangement links TRBV29-1 to TRBJ1-2; D is perhaps TRBD1 (5 bases). The germline V and J ends were trimmed by 4 bases and 0 bases, with 21 bases remaining between them. The CDR3 has 17 amino acids. Germline CDR1 is SQVTM and CDR2 is ANQGSEA. The DNA of the CDR3 is TGCAGCGTTGGAACTTGGGCAGGGAGGGTAGCTAACTATGGCTACACCTTC. Its protein is CSVGTWAGRVANYGYTF.

The rearrangement links TRBV4-1 to TRBJ2-7; 10 bases line up with TRBD2. The CDR3 contains 16 residues. Germline CDR1 is MGHRA and CDR2 is YSYEKL. Trimming cost V 0 bases and J 4 bases; bases outside gene matches: 6. This CDR3 is CASSQDPSGSTYEQYF. The CDR3 DNA follows: TGCGCCAGCAGCCAAGATCCTAGCGGGAGTACTTACGAGCAGTACTTC.

The CDR3 is CASSQSDRGNEQYF. Here the CDR3 DNA reads TGTGCCAGCAGCCAATCCGACAGGGGCAACGAGCAGTACTTC. The chain joins TRBV3-1 (or the pseudogene TRBV3-2) to TRBJ2-7, with TRBD1 identical over 8 bases. Germline values: CDR1 LGHDT, CDR2 YNNKEL (reference sequence). Trimming took 2 bases from V and 5 from J; bases not matched to a gene: 5. The CDR3 is 14 residues long.

J is TRBJ1-5 and V is TRBV4-1, with 7 bases lining up with TRBD1. V was pared by 4 bases and J by 5 bases, with 2 bases of the junction left unmatched. There are 13 residues in the CDR3. CDR1 is MGHRA, CDR2 YSYEKL, per germline. This CDR3 is CASSRTGYQPQHF. CDR3 coding DNA: TGCGCCAGCAGCCGGACAGGTTATCAGCCCCAGCATTTT.

In this sample, this clone turned up once. The chain links TRBV18 to TRBJ2-5, with D perhaps matching TRBD1 (5 bases). Germline loops: CDR1 KGHSH, CDR2 LQKENI. CDR3 length: 14 residues. V was pared by 6 bases and J by 1 base, with 12 bases between. This CDR3 reads CASSPRQGQETQYF. CDR3 DNA: TGTGCCAGCTCCCCCCGGCAGGGCCAAGAGACCCAGTACTTC. The whole variable domain, filled in from reference TRBV18 and TRBJ2-5, reads NAGVMQNPRHLVRRRGQEARLRCSPMKGHSHVYWYRQLPEEGLKFMVYLQKENIIDESGMPKERFSAEFPKEGPSILRIQQVVRGDSAAYFCASSPRQGQETQYFGPGTRLLVL.

A word on this clone: This specimen includes other DNA sequences encoding the same CDR3. This chain connects TRBV2 to TRBJ1-6; D is possibly TRBD1 (5 bases). Trimming removed 6 bases from V and 8 bases from J, with 8 bases in between. CDR1 and CDR2 (germline): SNHLY, FYNNEI. There are 12 residues in the CDR3. CDR3: CASSVGDSPLHF. CDR3 bases: TGTGCCAGCAGCGTAGGGGATTCACCCCTCCACTTT. The full variable domain, in which reference TRBV2 and TRBJ1-6 provide the parts outside the CDR3, is EPEVTQTPSHQVTQMGQEVILRCVPISNHLYFYWYRQILGQKVEFLVSFYNNEISEKSEIFDDQFSVERPDGSNFTLKIRSTKLEDSAMYFCASSVGDSPLHFGNGTRLTVT.